This TCR beta chain appears in the sequencing data of a study of neoadjuvant anti-PD-1 for oral cavity cancer. Comment on this clone: Its antigen is currently unknown.

The CDR3 runs to 15 residues. Germline-derived CDR1 and CDR2 are SGHNT and YYREEE (reference sequence). V lost 4 bases, J lost 0 bases, and 12 bases lay in between. The time point is: after neoadjuvant nivolumab, at surgical resection. Patients had HPV-negative, locally advanced oral cavity squamous cell carcinoma. Blood cells were analyzed directly, without culture or expansion. Assay used: immunoSEQ multiplex PCR; TCRdb lists only in-frame clones, some missing. Here the sample spans 35,000 to 50,000 clones, about three quarters being singletons. Study conclusions and caveats: Non-responders to neoadjuvant nivolumab had significantly more clonal PBMC T cells than responders.

The chain is built from TRBV5-4 and TRBJ2-3, with D possibly being TRBD1 or TRBD2 (5 bases each). The specimen comprised PBMCs, sampled after nivolumab (anti-PD-1) treatment. The sequence derives from a person between 35 and 79 years old with oral cavity squamous cell carcinoma. CDR3: CASSQFGASTDTQYF. The CDR3 nucleotides read TGTGCCAGCAGCCAATTCGGGGCTAGCACAGATACGCAGTATTTT.